Each of the 9 T cell receptor beta chains below was sequenced from the same sample in a study of T cell responses to AZD1222 COVID-19 vaccine. Assay used: immunoSEQ multiplex PCR; TCRdb lists only in-frame clones, some missing. This sample has 120,000 to 150,000 clones; 89% occur once, and the top ten carry roughly 4.7%. This specimen consisted of peripheral blood, obtained on day 0 of AZD1222 vaccination. The receptors were sampled from an adult in good health.

This clone was observed once. The J gene is TRBJ2-3, the V gene TRBV2; 10 nucleotides align to TRBD1. The CDR3 has 14 residues. The ends lost 10 bases at V and 6 bases at J; junction bases unmatched: 10. CDR1 SNHLY and CDR2 FYNNEI come from the germline V gene. The CDR3 nucleotides are TGTGCCACTTCCCGAGGACAGGGGGGGGATACGCAGTATTTT. Translation: CATSRGQGGDTQYF.

This clone has a single count. The chain is built from TRBV3-1 (or the pseudogene TRBV3-2) and TRBJ2-7; tentatively, D is TRBD2 (5 bases). CDR3 length equals 15 residues. The V gene lost 4 bases and the J gene lost 2 bases, with 15 bases spanning the gap. Germline CDR1 LGHDT, CDR2 YNNKEL (reference sequence). CDR3 coding DNA: TGTGCCAGCAGCCCCTTAAGGTCACTAGCCTACGAGCAGTACTTC. Its translation: CASSPLRSLAYEQYF.

The genes are TRBV3-1 (or the pseudogene TRBV3-2) and TRBJ1-6, with TRBD1 as a possible D gene (6 bases). Germline V gene data show CDR1 as LGHDT and CDR2 as YNNKEL (reference sequence). The V end was cut by 5 bases, the J end by 6 bases, with 11 bases between. The CDR3 totals 14 residues. CDR3 amino acids: CASSSQGSNSPLHF. CDR3 coding DNA: TGTGCCAGCAGCTCCCAGGGGAGTAATTCACCCCTCCACTTT.

This chain uses TRBV9 with TRBJ1-5; D ambiguous. This CDR3 is built from 13 residues. V lost 1 base, J lost 7 bases, and 9 bases lay in between. In germline, CDR1 is SGDLS, CDR2 YYNGEE. CDR3 amino acids: CASSVWEGQPQHF. The CDR3 DNA follows: TGTGCCAGCAGCGTATGGGAGGGACAGCCCCAGCATTTT.

V usage is TRBV7-2 and J usage is TRBJ2-7; maybe TRBD2 (5 bases). This CDR3 region has 13 residues. With 6 bases removed from V and 2 bases from J, the gap between germline ends came to 11 bases. Germline V lookup: CDR1 SGHTA, CDR2 FQGNSA. Here the CDR3 reads CASSRTRAYEQYF. The CDR3 DNA reads as TGTGCCAGCAGTCGGACTCGTGCCTACGAGCAGTACTTC. Full variable domain (missing parts from reference TRBV7-2 and TRBJ2-7): GAGVSQSPSNKVTEKGKDVELRCDPISGHTALYWYRQSLGQGLEFLIYFQGNSAPDKSGLPSDRFSAERTGGSVSTLTIQRTQQEDSAVYLCASSRTRAYEQYFGPGTRLTVT.

This sequence joins TRBV7-9 and TRBJ1-1, with TRBD1 as a possible D gene (6 bases). The CDR3 consists of 14 residues. Germline lookup yields CDR1 SEHNR and CDR2 FQNEAQ (reference sequence). The V and J ends lost 5 bases and 4 bases respectively, with 14 bases between them. Here the CDR3 reads CASSLGQSLTEAFF. The CDR3 DNA reads as TGTGCCAGCAGCCTAGGACAGTCTCTCACTGAAGCTTTCTTT.

The CDR3 region has the DNA TGTGCCAGCAGTTATTCCGGGCAGCTAGTGGGTGGCTACACCTTC. Encoded protein: CASSYSGQLVGGYTF. The chain employs TRBV6-5 and TRBJ1-2; D is ambiguous. V lost 3 bases and J 7 bases, leaving 18 bases between the germline ends. Germline loops: CDR1 MNHEY, CDR2 SVGAGI. This CDR3 contains 15 residues.

This clone was counted once. This rearrangement joins TRBV29-1 to TRBJ1-2, with TRBD1 as a possible D gene (5 bases). CDR1 and CDR2 (germline): SQVTM, ANQGSEA. V was trimmed by 2 bases and J by 4 bases, leaving 17 bases between them. The CDR3 is 15 amino acids. The DNA for the CDR3 is TGCAGCGTTGAAACTATCCGGGACGGCTCCTATGGCTACACCTTC. Residues: CSVETIRDGSYGYTF.

This rearrangement joins TRBV6-5 to TRBJ2-3; D gene unclear. Trimming took 3 bases from V and 2 from J, leaving 9 bases between them. Germline lookup yields CDR1 MNHEY and CDR2 SVGAGI. The CDR3 sequence is 14 residues long. Written as DNA, the CDR3 is TGTGCCAGCAGTTATTGGTTCATCACAGATACGCAGTATTTT. It yields the protein CASSYWFITDTQYF.